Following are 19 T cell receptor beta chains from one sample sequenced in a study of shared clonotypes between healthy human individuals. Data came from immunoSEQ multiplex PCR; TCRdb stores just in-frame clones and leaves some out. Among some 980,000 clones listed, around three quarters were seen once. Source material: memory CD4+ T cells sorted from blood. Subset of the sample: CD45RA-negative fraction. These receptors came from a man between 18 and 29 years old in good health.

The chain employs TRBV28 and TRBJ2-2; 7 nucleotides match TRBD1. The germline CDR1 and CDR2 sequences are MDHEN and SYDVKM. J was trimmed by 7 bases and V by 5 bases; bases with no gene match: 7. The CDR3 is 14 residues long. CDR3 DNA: TGTGCCAGCAGTCCGACAGGGTCAAGCGGGGAGCTGTTTTTT. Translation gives CASSPTGSSGELFF.

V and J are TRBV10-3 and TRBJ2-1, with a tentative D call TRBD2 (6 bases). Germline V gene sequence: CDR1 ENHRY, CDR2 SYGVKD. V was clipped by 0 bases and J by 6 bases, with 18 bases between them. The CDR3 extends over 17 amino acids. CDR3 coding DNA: TGTGCCATCAGTGAGTCGAGTGGTAGCGGTAGGGCCAATGAGCAGTTCTTC. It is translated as CAISESSGSGRANEQFF.

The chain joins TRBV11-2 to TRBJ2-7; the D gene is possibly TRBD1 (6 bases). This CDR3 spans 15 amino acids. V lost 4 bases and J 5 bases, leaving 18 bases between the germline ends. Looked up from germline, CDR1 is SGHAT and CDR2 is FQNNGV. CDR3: CASSSGRGSADEQYF. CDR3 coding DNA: TGTGCCAGCAGCTCCGGCAGGGGATCGGCAGACGAGCAGTACTTC.

The CDR3: CASSSPGLPYNSPLHF. The CDR3, as DNA: TGTGCCAGCAGTTCCCCGGGCCTCCCCTATAATTCACCCCTCCACTTT. The chain employs TRBV6-8 and TRBJ1-6; D gene uncertain. This CDR3 spans 16 amino acids. V dropped 4 bases and J dropped 2 bases, with 12 bases sitting between them. Per germline, CDR1 MNHGY and CDR2 SAAAGT.

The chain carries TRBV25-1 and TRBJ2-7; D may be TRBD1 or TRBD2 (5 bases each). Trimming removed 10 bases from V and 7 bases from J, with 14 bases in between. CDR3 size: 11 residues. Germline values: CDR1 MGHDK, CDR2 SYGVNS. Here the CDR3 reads CATKGGGEQYF. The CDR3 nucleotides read TGTGCCACCAAGGGTGGGGGAGAGCAGTACTTC.

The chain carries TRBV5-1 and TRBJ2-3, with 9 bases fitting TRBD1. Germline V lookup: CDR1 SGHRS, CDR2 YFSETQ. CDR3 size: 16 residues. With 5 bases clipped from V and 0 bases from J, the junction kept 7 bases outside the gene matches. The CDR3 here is CASSKHRGPSTDTQYF. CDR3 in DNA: TGCGCCAGCAGTAAGCACAGGGGGCCCAGCACAGATACGCAGTATTTT.

This CDR3 reads CASSQMGVRGETQYF. The DNA of the CDR3 is TGTGCCAGCAGTCAAATGGGGGTGAGGGGAGAGACCCAGTACTTC. V and J are TRBV28 and TRBJ2-5; D may be TRBD1 or TRBD2 (5 bases each). Germline V gene data show CDR1 as MDHEN and CDR2 as SYDVKM. V was pared by 5 bases and J by 4 bases, with 17 bases between. This CDR3 has 15 amino acids.

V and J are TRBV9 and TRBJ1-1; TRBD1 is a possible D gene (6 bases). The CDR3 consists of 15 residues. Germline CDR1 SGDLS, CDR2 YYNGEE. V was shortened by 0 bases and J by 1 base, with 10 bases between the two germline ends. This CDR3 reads CASSVAGQTNTEAFF. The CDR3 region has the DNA TGTGCCAGCAGCGTAGCCGGACAGACGAACACTGAAGCTTTCTTT.

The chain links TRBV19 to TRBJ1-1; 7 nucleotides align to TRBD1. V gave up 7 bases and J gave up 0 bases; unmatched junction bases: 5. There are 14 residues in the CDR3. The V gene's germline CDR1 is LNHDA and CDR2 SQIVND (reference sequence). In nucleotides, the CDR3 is TGTGCCAGTATTGGGACAGCGATGAACACTGAAGCTTTCTTT. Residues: CASIGTAMNTEAFF. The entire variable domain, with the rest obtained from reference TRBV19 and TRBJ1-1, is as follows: DGGITQSPKYLFRKEGQNVTLSCEQNLNHDAMYWYRQDPGQGLRLIYYSQIVNDFQKGDIAEGYSVSREKKESFPLTVTSAQKNPTAFYLCASIGTAMNTEAFFGQGTRLTVV.

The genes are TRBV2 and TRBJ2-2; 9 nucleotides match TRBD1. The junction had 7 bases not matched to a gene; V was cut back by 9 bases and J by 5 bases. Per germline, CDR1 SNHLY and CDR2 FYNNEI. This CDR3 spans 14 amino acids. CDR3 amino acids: CASAGQGLTGELFF. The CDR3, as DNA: TGTGCCAGTGCGGGACAGGGATTAACCGGGGAGCTGTTTTTT.

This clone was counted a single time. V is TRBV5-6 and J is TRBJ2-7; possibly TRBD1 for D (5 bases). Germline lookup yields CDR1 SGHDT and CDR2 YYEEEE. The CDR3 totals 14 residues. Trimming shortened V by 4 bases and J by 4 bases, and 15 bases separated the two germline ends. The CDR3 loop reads CASSPKGPLYEQYF. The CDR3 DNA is TGTGCCAGCAGCCCCAAGGGGCCGCTATACGAGCAGTACTTC. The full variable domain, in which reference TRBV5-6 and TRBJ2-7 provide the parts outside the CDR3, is DAGVTQSPTHLIKTRGQQVTLRCSPKSGHDTVSWYQQALGQGPQFIFQYYEEEERQRGNFPDRFSGHQFPNYSSELNVNALLLGDSALYLCASSPKGPLYEQYFGPGTRLTVT.

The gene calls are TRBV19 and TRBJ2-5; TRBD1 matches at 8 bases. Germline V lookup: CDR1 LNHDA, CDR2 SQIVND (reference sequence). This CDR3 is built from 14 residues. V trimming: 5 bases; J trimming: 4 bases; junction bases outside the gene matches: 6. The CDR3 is CASSLTGVIETQYF. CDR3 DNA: TGTGCCAGTAGTTTGACAGGGGTGATAGAGACCCAGTACTTC.

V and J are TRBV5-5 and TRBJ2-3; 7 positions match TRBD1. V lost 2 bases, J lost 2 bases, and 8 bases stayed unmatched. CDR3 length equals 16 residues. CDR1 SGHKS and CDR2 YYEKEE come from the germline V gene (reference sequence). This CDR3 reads CASSFRTGSLTDTQYF. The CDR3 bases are TGTGCCAGCAGCTTCAGGACAGGATCACTCACAGATACGCAGTATTTT.

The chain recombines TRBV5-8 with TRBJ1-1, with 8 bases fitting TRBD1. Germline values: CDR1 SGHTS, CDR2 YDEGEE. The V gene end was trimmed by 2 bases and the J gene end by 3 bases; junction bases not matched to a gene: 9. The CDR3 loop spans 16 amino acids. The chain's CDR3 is CASSFPRTGQDTEAFF. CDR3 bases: TGTGCCAGCAGCTTCCCAAGGACAGGGCAGGACACTGAAGCTTTCTTT.

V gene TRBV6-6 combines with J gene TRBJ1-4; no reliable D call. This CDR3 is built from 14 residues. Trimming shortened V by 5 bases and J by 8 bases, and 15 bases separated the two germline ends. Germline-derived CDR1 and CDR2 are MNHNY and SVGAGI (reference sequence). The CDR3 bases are TGTGCCAGCAGTGACGGAGCACGGACGGAAAAACTGTTTTTT. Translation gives CASSDGARTEKLFF.

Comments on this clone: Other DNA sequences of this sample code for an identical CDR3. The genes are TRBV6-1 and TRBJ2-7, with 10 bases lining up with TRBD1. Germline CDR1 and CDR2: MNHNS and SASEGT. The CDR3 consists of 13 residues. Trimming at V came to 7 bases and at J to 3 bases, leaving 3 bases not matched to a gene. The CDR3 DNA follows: TGTGCCAGCACCAGGACAGGGGGCTACGAGCAGTACTTC. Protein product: CASTRTGGYEQYF.

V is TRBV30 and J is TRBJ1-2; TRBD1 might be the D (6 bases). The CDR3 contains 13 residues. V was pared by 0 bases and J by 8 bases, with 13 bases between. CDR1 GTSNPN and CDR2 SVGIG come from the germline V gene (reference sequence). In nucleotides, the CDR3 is TGTGCCTGGAGTGTAAAGGGGGTTGGCGGCTACACCTTC. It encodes CAWSVKGVGGYTF.

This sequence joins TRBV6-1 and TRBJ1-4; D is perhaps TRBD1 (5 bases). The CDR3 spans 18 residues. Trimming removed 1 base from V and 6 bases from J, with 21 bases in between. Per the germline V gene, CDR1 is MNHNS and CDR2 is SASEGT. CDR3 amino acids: CASSEGRGMGTWDEKLFF. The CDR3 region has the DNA TGTGCCAGCAGTGAAGGGAGGGGTATGGGAACATGGGATGAAAAACTGTTTTTT.

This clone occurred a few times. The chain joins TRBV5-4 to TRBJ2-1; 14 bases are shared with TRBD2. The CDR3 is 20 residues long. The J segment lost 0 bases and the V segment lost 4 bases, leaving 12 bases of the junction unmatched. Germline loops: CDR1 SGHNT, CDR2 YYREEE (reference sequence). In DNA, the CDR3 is TGTGCCAGCAGCCAGCGCCCGGGACTAGCGGGGGCGAGCTCCTACAATGAGCAGTTCTTC. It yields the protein CASSQRPGLAGASSYNEQFF.